This is a list of T cell receptor beta chains from one sample in a study of shared clonotypes between healthy human individuals. Here immunoSEQ multiplex PCR was the method, and the copy in TCRdb shows in-frame clones only, minus some. Of around 480,000 clones listed, about 80% are singletons. Sequenced sample: PBMCs. The receptors derive from a middle-aged woman in good health. Some clones in this sample may be carry-over from other donors' samples. Both conserved end residues are part of each CDR3. The D gene is left open where the match is weak. Some rows have no size entry. The others give once, few or many, or a class for an expanded clone.

v_call	d_call	j_call	clone_size	cdr3_nt	cdr3_aa
TRBV6-1	-	TRBJ2-1	once	TGTGCCAGCAGTGAACCAGTCGTCCACAATGAGCAGTTCTTC	CASSEPVVHNEQFF
TRBV7-7	-	TRBJ2-5	-	TGTGCCAGCAGCTTTGGTTGGCAAGAGACCCAGTACTTC	CASSFGWQETQYF
TRBV28	TRBD1	TRBJ1-2	-	TGTGCCAGCCGGGGACAGGGGGCGCAGGACTATGGCTACACCTTC	CASRGQGAQDYGYTF
TRBV5-1	TRBD2	TRBJ2-5	-	TGCGCCAGCAGCCTTAGCGGGAGTGGAGAGACCCAGTACTTC	CASSLSGSGETQYF
TRBV19	-	TRBJ2-7	-	TGTGCCAGTAGTATTACGGGAGCAACCTACGAGCAGTACTTC	CASSITGATYEQYF
TRBV2	-	TRBJ2-3	-	TGTGCCAGCAGTACACAGGGTCTGGCCACAGATACGCAGTATTTT	CASSTQGLATDTQYF
TRBV7-2	TRBD2	TRBJ2-7	-	TGTGCCAGCAGCTTACCAAGCGGGAGGTTGTACGAGCAGTACTTC	CASSLPSGRLYEQYF
TRBV27	TRBD1	TRBJ2-4	-	TGTGCCAGCAGACAGGGGAACGAAAACATTCAGTACTTC	CASRQGNENIQYF
TRBV15	-	TRBJ2-1	once	TGTGCCACCAGCCGGTCGCTAGCCAGCTCCTACAATGAGCAGTTCTTC	CATSRSLASSYNEQFF
TRBV4-1	-	TRBJ2-1	-	TGCGCCAGCAGCTTCCCCGCGCCTAGCTCTGGGAATGAGCAGTTCTTC	CASSFPAPSSGNEQFF
TRBV4-3	TRBD2	TRBJ2-1	-	TGCGCCAGCAGCCCGGGAGGGAACAACTACAATGAGCAGTTCTTC	CASSPGGNNYNEQFF
TRBV10-3	-	TRBJ1-2	many	TGTGCCCCCCAACCCAATAGACCACTCGGCTATGGCTACACCTTC	CAPQPNRPLGYGYTF
TRBV5-1	TRBD1	TRBJ2-7	-	TGCGCCAGCTCGCCGAGGTTTATAACAGGGGGTCCCTACGAGCAGTACTTC	CASSPRFITGGPYEQYF
TRBV11-2	-	TRBJ1-2	-	TGTGCCAGCAGCCAAAGGCCGGGCCGCCATGGCTACACCTTC	CASSQRPGRHGYTF
TRBV4-2	-	TRBJ1-5	-	TGTGCCAGCAGCCAAGCCAAGACTAACAATCAGCCCCAGCATTTT	CASSQAKTNNQPQHF
TRBV15	TRBD1	TRBJ1-1	-	TGTGCCACCAGCAATACAGGGGGCAGGGGGGCTTTCTTT	CATSNTGGRGAFF
TRBV15	TRBD1	TRBJ2-7	-	TGTGCCACCAGCAGAGTCCGACAGGGTCACGAGCAGTACTTC	CATSRVRQGHEQYF
TRBV7-9	-	TRBJ1-5	-	TGTGCCAGCAGCTCCCCGGCAGGACCTGATCAGCCCCAGCATTTT	CASSSPAGPDQPQHF
TRBV2	-	TRBJ2-3	-	TGTGCCAGCAGGGAGACTAGGACAGATACGCAGTATTTT	CASRETRTDTQYF
TRBV15	-	TRBJ2-5	-	TGTGCCACCAGCAGAGCAGGGGAGGGAGAGACCCAGTACTTC	CATSRAGEGETQYF
TRBV7-2	TRBD1	TRBJ2-5	-	TGTGCCAGCAGCGGGACAGGGAGAATCGAGACCCAGTACTTC	CASSGTGRIETQYF
TRBV7-9	-	TRBJ1-1	-	TGTGCCAGCAGCCCCCGACAGAGAAACACTGAAGCTTTCTTT	CASSPRQRNTEAFF
TRBV5-4	TRBD1	TRBJ1-6	once	TGTGCCAGCAGCCAGCCGGGACAGGGAAATTCACCCCTCCACTTT	CASSQPGQGNSPLHF
TRBV6-1	TRBD2	TRBJ2-1	-	TGTGCCAGCAGCTCCGCACTAGCGGGATACAATGAGCAGTTCTTC	CASSSALAGYNEQFF
TRBV15	TRBD1	TRBJ2-4	-	TGTGCCACCAGCAGACTGGGACAGGGCGAAAACATTCAGTACTTC	CATSRLGQGENIQYF
TRBV7-8	-	TRBJ1-1	few	TGTGCCAGCAGCCCGGACAGTACTGAAGCTTTCTTT	CASSPDSTEAFF
TRBV19	-	TRBJ2-1	-	TGTGCCAGTAGGCCCTGGAGGGACTCCTCCTACAATGAGCAGTTCTTC	CASRPWRDSSYNEQFF
TRBV9	TRBD2	TRBJ2-5	-	TGTGCCAGCAGCGTAGGGGCAACTAGCGGGAGTGATGAGACCCAGTACTTC	CASSVGATSGSDETQYF
TRBV10-3	TRBD1	TRBJ1-5	-	TGTGCCACCCAGGACAGGGAAGGGGATTGGGGCAATCAGCCCCAGCATTTT	CATQDREGDWGNQPQHF
TRBV5-4	-	TRBJ2-7	-	TGTGCCAGCAGCTTAACGGGAAGCTCCTACGAGCAGTACTTC	CASSLTGSSYEQYF
TRBV28	-	TRBJ2-1	few	TGTGCCAGCAGTGAGGTAGCTTACAATGAGCAGTTCTTC	CASSEVAYNEQFF
TRBV4-3	TRBD1	TRBJ1-1	-	TGCGCCAGCAGCCAAACAGGGGGGGACACTGAAGCTTTCTTT	CASSQTGGDTEAFF
TRBV6-5	TRBD1	TRBJ1-1	-	TGTGCCAGCAGTTACGCCGGGACAGGGAGGACTGAAGCTTTCTTT	CASSYAGTGRTEAFF
TRBV7-6	-	TRBJ2-7	-	TGTGCCAGCAGCTTAGGGGACTCCTCCTACGAGCAGTACTTC	CASSLGDSSYEQYF
TRBV28	-	TRBJ1-3	-	TGTGCCAGCAGTCCGGGGTTGGAACGGACCATATATTTT	CASSPGLERTIYF
TRBV5-8	-	TRBJ2-1	-	TGTGCCAGCAGCCTGATGGGAGGTTCGAGCTCCTACAATGAGCAGTTCTTC	CASSLMGGSSSYNEQFF
TRBV25-1	-	TRBJ1-6	once	TGTGCCAGCGCCCAGGGCGGGAATTCACCCCTCCACTTT	CASAQGGNSPLHF
TRBV7-9	TRBD1	TRBJ1-2	-	TGTGCCAGCAGCCCTGACGGACAGGGGGTTAACTATGGCTACACCTTC	CASSPDGQGVNYGYTF
TRBV11-2	-	TRBJ1-2	-	TGTGCCAGCGGCGGGACACTGGACCCCAACTATGGCTACACCTTC	CASGGTLDPNYGYTF
TRBV6-6	-	TRBJ2-3	-	TGTGCCAGCAGTTACTCGGGGTCTGGGGGTCAGTATTTT	CASSYSGSGGQYF
TRBV27	-	TRBJ2-3	-	TGTGCCAGCAGTTTATCCTCAGGGGCAGATACGCAGTATTTT	CASSLSSGADTQYF
TRBV5-1	TRBD2	TRBJ2-1	-	TGCGCCAGCAAGCGGGGAAGTGGAGATGAGCAGTTCTTC	CASKRGSGDEQFF
TRBV25-1	TRBD2	TRBJ2-5	-	TGTGCCAGCAGTGTCGGACTAGCGGGAGTCGAGACCCAGTACTTC	CASSVGLAGVETQYF
TRBV4-1	-	TRBJ2-4	-	TGCGCCAGCAGCCAAGATGGGATAGCTGCTAACATTCAGTACTTC	CASSQDGIAANIQYF
TRBV5-1	-	TRBJ2-7	-	TGCGCCAGCAGCCCCACTAGCTCCTACGAGCAGTACTTC	CASSPTSSYEQYF
TRBV11-3	-	TRBJ2-1	few	TGTGCCAGCAGCTTAGGAGGTGAGCAGTTCTTC	CASSLGGEQFF
TRBV28	TRBD1	TRBJ2-3	-	TGTGCCAGCAGTTACAGGGGACGGATTAGCACAGATACGCAGTATTTT	CASSYRGRISTDTQYF
TRBV27	-	TRBJ1-5	few	TGTGCCAGCAGTCCGACCCATTCGGGACAGCCCCAGCATTTT	CASSPTHSGQPQHF
TRBV19	-	TRBJ2-7	-	TGTGCCAGTAGTATAGGTGGTGACAGAGCTTATTATTACGAGCAGTACTTC	CASSIGGDRAYYYEQYF
TRBV19	-	TRBJ1-1	-	TGTGCCAGTAGTATATATGGGAGCTCTGAAGCTTTCTTT	CASSIYGSSEAFF
TRBV15	-	TRBJ2-1	once	TGTGCCACCAGCAGAGAAACAGGGACCGGCGGCAATGAGCAGTTCTTC	CATSRETGTGGNEQFF
TRBV5-1	TRBD1	TRBJ1-2	-	TGCGCCAGCAGCGACCCAGGGGGCAACTATGGCTACACCTTC	CASSDPGGNYGYTF
TRBV30	-	TRBJ2-2	-	TGTGCCTGGAGTGTAGGATTGGGGACCGGGGAGCTGTTTTTT	CAWSVGLGTGELFF
TRBV10-3	TRBD2	TRBJ2-2	-	TGTGCCATCAGTGACCTAGCGGACACCGGGGAGCTGTTTTTT	CAISDLADTGELFF
TRBV7-9	TRBD1	TRBJ2-3	-	TGTGCCAGCAGGACTACAGGGGGTCACGCAGATACGCAGTATTTT	CASRTTGGHADTQYF
TRBV11-2	-	TRBJ2-7	-	TGTGCCAGCAGCTTAGATGCAGGGCTCGCGTCCTACGAGCAGTACTTC	CASSLDAGLASYEQYF
TRBV9	-	TRBJ2-6	-	TGTGCCAGCAGCCTCGTGGGCTCTGGGGCCAACGTCCTGACTTTC	CASSLVGSGANVLTF
TRBV9	-	TRBJ2-1	-	TGTGCCAGCAGCGTAGAGGGGCGTGACAATGAGCAGTTCTTC	CASSVEGRDNEQFF
TRBV11-2	-	TRBJ1-5	-	TGTGCCAGCGGCCCTGGGCAGAATCAGCCCCAGCATTTT	CASGPGQNQPQHF
TRBV6-1	-	TRBJ1-3	few	TGTGCCAGCAGATACAGGGCTGGAAACACCATATATTTT	CASRYRAGNTIYF